The 5 T cell receptor beta chains reported below all come from one sample, sequenced in a study of cytomegalovirus exposure and HLA in healthy donors. Measured with immunoSEQ multiplex PCR; TCRdb has only the in-frame clones, and not every one. This sample yields approximately 160,000 clones, of which roughly 89% are seen a single time; roughly 3% belongs to the top ten. Sequencing was performed on PBMCs. The source of these receptors is a woman aged 18-29 years in good health and CMV-seropositive.

This clone was detected only once. The chain joins TRBV23-1 to TRBJ2-7; a possible D gene is TRBD1 (6 bases). Being an ORF, TRBV23-1 has a function that is uncertain. This CDR3 is built from 16 residues. V was cut by 0 bases and J by 1 base, with 13 bases left in between. CDR3 sequence: CASSQSYRARSYEQYF. In DNA form, the CDR3 reads TGCGCCAGCAGTCAATCTTACAGGGCTCGGTCCTACGAGCAGTACTTC.

The CDR3 DNA reads TGTGCCAGCCGGACAGCCACTAACTATGGCTACACCTTC. Encoded protein: CASRTATNYGYTF. The chain uses TRBV28 and TRBJ1-2; D is possibly TRBD1 (6 bases). The CDR3 is 13 amino acids. V lost 8 bases and J lost 0, with 10 bases in between. CDR1 is MDHEN, CDR2 SYDVKM, per germline.

The chain uses TRBV18 and TRBJ2-2, with D possibly matching TRBD2 (5 bases). The V end was cut by 3 bases, the J end by 3 bases, with 11 bases between. CDR3 length equals 15 residues. Germline V gene lookup returns CDR1 KGHSH and CDR2 LQKENI. The CDR3 DNA reads as TGTGCCAGCTCACCGCCCGGGATCTACACCGGGGAGCTGTTTTTT. Translating gives CASSPPGIYTGELFF.

The chain joins TRBV6-6 to TRBJ2-3; D perhaps matches TRBD1 (5 bases). Germline-derived CDR1 and CDR2 are MNHNY and SVGAGI (reference sequence). This CDR3 has 16 residues. The V end lost 2 bases, the J end lost 2 bases, and 14 bases lay between the germline ends. The CDR3 DNA is TGTGCCAGCAGTTACGTGGCCGGACATAACACAGATACGCAGTATTTT. Translated, it gives CASSYVAGHNTDTQYF.

The CDR3: CASSFNRGNTEAFF. DNA for the CDR3: TGTGCCAGCAGCTTCAACAGGGGGAACACTGAAGCTTTCTTT. This chain uses TRBV7-9 with TRBJ1-1; 7 bases agree with TRBD1. Germline V gives CDR1 SEHNR, CDR2 FQNEAQ (reference sequence). The CDR3 is 14 residues long. J lost 1 base, V lost 3 bases, and 2 bases had no gene match.